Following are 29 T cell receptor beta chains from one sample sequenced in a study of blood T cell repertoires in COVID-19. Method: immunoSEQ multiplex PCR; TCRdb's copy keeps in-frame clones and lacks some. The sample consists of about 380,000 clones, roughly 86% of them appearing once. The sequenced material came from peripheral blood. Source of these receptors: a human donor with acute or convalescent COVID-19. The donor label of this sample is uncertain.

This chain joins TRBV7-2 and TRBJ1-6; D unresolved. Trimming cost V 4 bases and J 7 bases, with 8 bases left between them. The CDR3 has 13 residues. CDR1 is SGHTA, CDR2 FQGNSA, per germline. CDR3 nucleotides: TGTGCCAGCAGCTCTTCTCGGAATTCACCCCTCCACTTT. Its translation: CASSSSRNSPLHF.

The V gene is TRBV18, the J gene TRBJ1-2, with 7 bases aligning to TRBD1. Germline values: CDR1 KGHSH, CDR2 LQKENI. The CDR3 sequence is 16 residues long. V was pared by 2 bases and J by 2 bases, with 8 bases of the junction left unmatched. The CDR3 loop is CASSPVQGTENYGYTF. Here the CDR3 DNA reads TGTGCCAGCTCACCAGTCCAAGGGACAGAGAACTATGGCTACACCTTC.

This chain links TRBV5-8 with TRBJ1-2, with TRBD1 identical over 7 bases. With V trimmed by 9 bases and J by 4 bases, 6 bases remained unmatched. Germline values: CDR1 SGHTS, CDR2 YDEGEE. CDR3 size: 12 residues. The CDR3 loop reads CANPGTAYGYTF. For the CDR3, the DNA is TGTGCCAACCCCGGGACAGCCTATGGCTACACCTTC.

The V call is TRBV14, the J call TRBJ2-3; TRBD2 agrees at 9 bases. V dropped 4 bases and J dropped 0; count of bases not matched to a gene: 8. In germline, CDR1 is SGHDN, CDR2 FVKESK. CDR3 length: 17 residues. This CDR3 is CASSRIWTSESTDTQYF. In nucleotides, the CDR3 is TGTGCCAGCAGCCGAATATGGACTAGCGAAAGCACAGATACGCAGTATTTT. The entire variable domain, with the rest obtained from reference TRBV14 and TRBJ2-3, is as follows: EAGVTQFPSHSVIEKGQTVTLRCDPISGHDNLYWYRRVMGKEIKFLLHFVKESKQDESGMPNNRFLAERTGGTYSTLKVQPAELEDSGVYFCASSRIWTSESTDTQYFGPGTRLTVL.

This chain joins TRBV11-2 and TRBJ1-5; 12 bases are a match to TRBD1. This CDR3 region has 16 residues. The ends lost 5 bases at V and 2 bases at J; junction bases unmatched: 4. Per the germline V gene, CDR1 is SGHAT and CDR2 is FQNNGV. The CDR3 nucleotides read TGTGCCAGCAGCCCGGGACAGGGGGCTGGCAATCAGCCCCAGCATTTT. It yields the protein CASSPGQGAGNQPQHF.

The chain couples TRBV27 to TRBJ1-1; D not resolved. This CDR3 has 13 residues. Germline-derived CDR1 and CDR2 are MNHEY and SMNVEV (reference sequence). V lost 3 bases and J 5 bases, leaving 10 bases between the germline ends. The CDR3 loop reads CASSLAAGTEAFF. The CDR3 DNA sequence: TGTGCCAGCAGTTTGGCAGCGGGTACTGAAGCTTTCTTT.

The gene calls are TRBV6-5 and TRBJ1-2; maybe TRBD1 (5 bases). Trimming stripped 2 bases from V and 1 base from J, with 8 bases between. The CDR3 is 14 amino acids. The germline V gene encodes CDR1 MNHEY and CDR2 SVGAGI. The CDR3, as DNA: TGTGCCAGCAGTTACACCAGGGATAACTATGGCTACACCTTC. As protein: CASSYTRDNYGYTF.

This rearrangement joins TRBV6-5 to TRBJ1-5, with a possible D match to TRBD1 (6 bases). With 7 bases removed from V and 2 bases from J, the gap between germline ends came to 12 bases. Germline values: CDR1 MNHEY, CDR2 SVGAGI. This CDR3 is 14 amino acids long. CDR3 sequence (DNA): TGTGCCAGCAAGGCAGGGGTAGGCAATCAGCCCCAGCATTTT. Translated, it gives CASKAGVGNQPQHF.

CDR3 nucleotides: TGTGCCAGCAGCGCAGGACTAGCGGGAGTGGGTGAGCAGTTCTTC. Encoded protein: CASSAGLAGVGEQFF. This chain connects TRBV7-2 to TRBJ2-1; 13 nucleotides align to TRBD2. The CDR3 has 15 amino acids. Germline V gives CDR1 SGHTA, CDR2 FQGNSA. With 5 bases clipped from V and 9 bases from J, the junction kept 7 bases outside the gene matches. Using reference TRBV7-2 and TRBJ2-1 for the parts outside the CDR3, the full variable domain is GAGVSQSPSNKVTEKGKDVELRCDPISGHTALYWYRQSLGQGLEFLIYFQGNSAPDKSGLPSDRFSAERTGGSVSTLTIQRTQQEDSAVYLCASSAGLAGVGEQFFGPGTRLTVL.

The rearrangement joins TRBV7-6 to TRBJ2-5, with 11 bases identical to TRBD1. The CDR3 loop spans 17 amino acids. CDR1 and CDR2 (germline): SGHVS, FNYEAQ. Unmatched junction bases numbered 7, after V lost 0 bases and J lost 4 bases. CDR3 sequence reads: CASSLALRTGGPETQYF. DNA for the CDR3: TGTGCCAGCAGCTTAGCTCTCAGGACAGGGGGCCCAGAGACCCAGTACTTC.

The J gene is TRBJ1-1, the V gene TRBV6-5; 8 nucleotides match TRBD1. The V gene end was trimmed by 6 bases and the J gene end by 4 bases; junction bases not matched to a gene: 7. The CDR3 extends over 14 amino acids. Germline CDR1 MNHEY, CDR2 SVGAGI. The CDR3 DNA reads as TGTGCCAGCAGGGCAGGGGGCGGGAGCACTGAAGCTTTCTTT. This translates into CASRAGGGSTEAFF.

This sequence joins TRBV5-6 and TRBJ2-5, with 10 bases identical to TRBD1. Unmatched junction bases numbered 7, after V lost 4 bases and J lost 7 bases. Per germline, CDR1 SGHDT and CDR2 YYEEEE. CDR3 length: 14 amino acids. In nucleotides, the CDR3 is TGTGCCAGCAGCCCGCCCGGGACAGGGGTGACCCAGTACTTC. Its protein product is CASSPPGTGVTQYF. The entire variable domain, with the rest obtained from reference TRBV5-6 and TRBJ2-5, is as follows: DAGVTQSPTHLIKTRGQQVTLRCSPKSGHDTVSWYQQALGQGPQFIFQYYEEEERQRGNFPDRFSGHQFPNYSSELNVNALLLGDSALYLCASSPPGTGVTQYFGPGTRLLVL.

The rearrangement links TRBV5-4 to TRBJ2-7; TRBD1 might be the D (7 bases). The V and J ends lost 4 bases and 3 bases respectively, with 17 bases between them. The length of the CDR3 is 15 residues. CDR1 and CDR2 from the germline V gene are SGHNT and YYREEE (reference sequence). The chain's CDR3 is CASSPMEGALYEQYF. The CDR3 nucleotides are TGTGCCAGCAGCCCCATGGAGGGGGCCCTCTACGAGCAGTACTTC.

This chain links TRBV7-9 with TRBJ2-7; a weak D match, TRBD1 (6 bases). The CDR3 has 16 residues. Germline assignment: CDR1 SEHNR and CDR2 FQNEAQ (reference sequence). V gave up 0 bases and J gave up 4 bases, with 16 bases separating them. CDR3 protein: CASSLASQGWKYEQYF. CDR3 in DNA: TGTGCCAGCAGCTTAGCCTCACAGGGTTGGAAGTACGAGCAGTACTTC.

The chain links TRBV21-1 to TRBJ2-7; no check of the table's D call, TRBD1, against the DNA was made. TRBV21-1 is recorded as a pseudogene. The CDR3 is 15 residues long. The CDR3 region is CASSERDRDPYEQYF. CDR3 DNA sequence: TGTGCCAGCAGCGAGCGGGACAGGGATCCCTACGAGCAGTACTTC.

The CDR3 loop reads CASTWAGGPWNEQFF. The CDR3 region has the DNA TGTGCCAGCACTTGGGCGGGAGGGCCATGGAATGAGCAGTTCTTC. This chain uses TRBV2 with TRBJ2-1; 9 nucleotides line up with TRBD2. Germline V gene sequence: CDR1 SNHLY, CDR2 FYNNEI. This CDR3 spans 15 amino acids. The ends lost 7 bases at V and 7 bases at J; junction bases unmatched: 11.

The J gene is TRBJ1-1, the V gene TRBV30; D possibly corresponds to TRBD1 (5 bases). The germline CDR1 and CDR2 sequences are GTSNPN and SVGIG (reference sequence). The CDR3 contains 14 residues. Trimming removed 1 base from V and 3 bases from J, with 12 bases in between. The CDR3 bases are TGTGCCTGGAGTGAAGGGGTCGGAGACACTGAAGCTTTCTTT. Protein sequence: CAWSEGVGDTEAFF.

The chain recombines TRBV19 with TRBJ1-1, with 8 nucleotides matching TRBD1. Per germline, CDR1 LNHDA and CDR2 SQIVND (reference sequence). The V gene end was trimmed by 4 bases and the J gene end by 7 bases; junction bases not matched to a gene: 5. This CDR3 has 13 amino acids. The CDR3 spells CASSTRQGIEAFF. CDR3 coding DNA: TGTGCCAGTAGTACTCGACAGGGGATTGAAGCTTTCTTT.

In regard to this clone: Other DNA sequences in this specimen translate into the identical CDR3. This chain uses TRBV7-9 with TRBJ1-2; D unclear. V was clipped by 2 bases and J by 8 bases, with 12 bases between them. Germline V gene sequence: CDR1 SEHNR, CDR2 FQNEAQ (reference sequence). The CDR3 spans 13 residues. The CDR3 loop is CASSLTGDKGYTF. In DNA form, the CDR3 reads TGTGCCAGCAGCTTAACCGGGGATAAGGGCTACACCTTC.

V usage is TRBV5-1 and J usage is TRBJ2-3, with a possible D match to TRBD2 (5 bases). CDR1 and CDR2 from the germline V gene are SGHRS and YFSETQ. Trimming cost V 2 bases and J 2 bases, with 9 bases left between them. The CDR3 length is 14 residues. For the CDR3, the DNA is TGCGCCAGCAGCTTCTCGGGGTTCACAGATACGCAGTATTTT. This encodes CASSFSGFTDTQYF. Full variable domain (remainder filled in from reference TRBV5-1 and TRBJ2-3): KAGVTQTPRYLIKTRGQQVTLSCSPISGHRSVSWYQQTPGQGLQFLFEYFSETQRNKGNFPGRFSGRQFSNSRSEMNVSTLELGDSALYLCASSFSGFTDTQYFGPGTRLTVL.

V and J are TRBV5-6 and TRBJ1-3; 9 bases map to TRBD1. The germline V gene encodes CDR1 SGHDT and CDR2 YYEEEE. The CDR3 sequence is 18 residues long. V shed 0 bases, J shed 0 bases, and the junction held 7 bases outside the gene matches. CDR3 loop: CASSLDRGPFYSGNTIYF. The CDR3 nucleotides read TGTGCCAGCAGCTTGGACAGGGGGCCTTTCTACTCTGGAAACACCATATATTTT.

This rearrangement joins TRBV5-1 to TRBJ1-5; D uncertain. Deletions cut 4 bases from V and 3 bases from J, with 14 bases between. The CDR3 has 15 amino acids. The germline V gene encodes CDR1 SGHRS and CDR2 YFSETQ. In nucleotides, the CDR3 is TGCGCCAGCAGCCGTTCGGGAGCCATCAATCAGCCCCAGCATTTT. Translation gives CASSRSGAINQPQHF.

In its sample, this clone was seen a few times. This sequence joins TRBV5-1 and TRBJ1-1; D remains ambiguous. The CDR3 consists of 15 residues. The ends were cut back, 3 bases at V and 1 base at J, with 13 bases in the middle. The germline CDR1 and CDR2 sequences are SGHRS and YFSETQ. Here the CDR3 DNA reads TGCGCCAGCAGCTCGGAATCCCGGGGGAACACTGAAGCTTTCTTT. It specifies CASSSESRGNTEAFF.

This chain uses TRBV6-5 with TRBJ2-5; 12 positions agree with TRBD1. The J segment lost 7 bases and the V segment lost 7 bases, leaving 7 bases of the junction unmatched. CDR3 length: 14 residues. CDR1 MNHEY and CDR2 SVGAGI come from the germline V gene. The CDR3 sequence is CASKGTGGLGTQYF. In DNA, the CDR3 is TGTGCCAGCAAAGGGACAGGGGGCCTTGGGACCCAGTACTTC.

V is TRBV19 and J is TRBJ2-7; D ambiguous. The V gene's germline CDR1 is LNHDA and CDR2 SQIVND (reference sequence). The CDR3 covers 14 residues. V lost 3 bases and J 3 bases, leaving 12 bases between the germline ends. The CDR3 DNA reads TGTGCCAGTAGTATGTCAGGCCCCCTCTACGAGCAGTACTTC. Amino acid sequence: CASSMSGPLYEQYF.

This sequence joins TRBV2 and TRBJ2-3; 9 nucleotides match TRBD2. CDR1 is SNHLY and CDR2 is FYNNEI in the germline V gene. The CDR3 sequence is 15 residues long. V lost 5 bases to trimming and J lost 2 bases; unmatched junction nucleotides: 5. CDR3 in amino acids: CASSSGLANTDTQYF. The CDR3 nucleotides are TGTGCCAGCAGTTCTGGACTAGCGAACACAGATACGCAGTATTTT. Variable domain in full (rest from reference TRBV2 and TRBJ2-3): EPEVTQTPSHQVTQMGQEVILRCVPISNHLYFYWYRQILGQKVEFLVSFYNNEISEKSEIFDDQFSVERPDGSNFTLKIRSTKLEDSAMYFCASSSGLANTDTQYFGPGTRLTVL.

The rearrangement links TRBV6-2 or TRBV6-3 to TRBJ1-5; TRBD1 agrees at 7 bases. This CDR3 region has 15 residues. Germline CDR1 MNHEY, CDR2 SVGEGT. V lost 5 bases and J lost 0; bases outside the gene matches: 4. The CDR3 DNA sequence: TGTGCCAGCAGTCCAGGACAGGTTAGCAATCAGCCCCAGCATTTT. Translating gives CASSPGQVSNQPQHF.

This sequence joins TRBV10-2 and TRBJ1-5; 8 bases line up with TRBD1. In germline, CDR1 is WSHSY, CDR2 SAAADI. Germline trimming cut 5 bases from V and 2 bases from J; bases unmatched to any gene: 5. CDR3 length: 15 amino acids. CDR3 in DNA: TGCGCCAGCAGTCTGACAGGGGTGGGCAATCAGCCCCAGCATTTT. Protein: CASSLTGVGNQPQHF.

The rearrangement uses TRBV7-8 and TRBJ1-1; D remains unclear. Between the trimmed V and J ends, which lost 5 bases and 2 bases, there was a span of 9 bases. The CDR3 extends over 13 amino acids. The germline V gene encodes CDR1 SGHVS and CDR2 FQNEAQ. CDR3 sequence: CASSISINTEAFF. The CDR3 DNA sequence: TGTGCCAGCAGCATTAGTATTAACACTGAAGCTTTCTTT.